The sequence of this T cell receptor beta chain was determined in a study of blood T cell repertoires in COVID-19. About the study: The analysed material was cDNA or gDNA that came from T cells, B-cell-depleted T cells, or PBMCs.

Trimming took 4 bases from V and 8 from J, leaving 14 bases between them. Germline CDR1 is MNHEY and CDR2 is SMNVEV (reference sequence). The CDR3 extends over 13 amino acids. Clones were read by immunoSEQ multiplex PCR, and TCRdb kept only the in-frame ones, dropping some. This sample has 210,000 or so clones, with roughly 94% found just once. The V call is TRBV27, the J call TRBJ1-1; the D gene is possibly TRBD1 (6 bases). Sample: peripheral blood. The receptor comes from a man aged 25-45 years with acute or convalescent COVID-19. Written as DNA, the CDR3 is TGTGCCAGCAGTTCCAACGGGGGGCCAGAAGCTTTCTTT. It yields the protein CASSSNGGPEAFF.